The next 3 T cell receptor beta chains were all read from a single sample in a study of Graves' ophthalmopathy and Graves' hyperthyroidism. Amplification of the TCR beta CDR3 regions used RNA transcripts (as template). RT-PCR with HTBI primers came first, then second-round multiplex PCR. In TCRdb, the multiplex PCR reads were re-called with MiXCR into one record per CDR3 protein. The sample records more than 300,000 distinct CDR3 sequences, approximately 15% being singletons. The sequencing input was peripheral blood. These TCRs come from a woman aged 18-29 years with stable Graves' hyperthyroidism.

About this clonotype: The CDR3 does not close with the conserved phenylalanine or tryptophan, likely indicating a read error. The gene calls are TRBV12-3 or TRBV12-4 and TRBJ1-3; D is uncertain. The CDR3 is made up of 15 amino acids. V was pared by 6 bases and J by 4 bases, with 16 bases between. In nucleotides, the CDR3 is TGTGCCAGCAGATCTAACAGAAGGTTAGGAAACACCATATATTCT. As protein: CASRSNRRLGNTIYS.

This clonotype has ten or more counts. V and J are TRBV6-2 or TRBV6-3 and TRBJ2-7, with D hard to call. The CDR3 sequence is 15 residues long. Germline CDR1 reads MNHEY; CDR2 reads SVGEGT. V lost 5 bases, J lost 6 bases, and 20 bases lay in between. CDR3 nucleotides: TGTGCCAGCAGTACCTTGGAAGGGTTTGTCGGCGAGCAGTACTTC. It translates to CASSTLEGFVGEQYF.

This clonotype was recorded many times. The V gene is TRBV20-1, the J gene TRBJ1-5; D is perhaps TRBD1 (5 bases). CDR3 size: 14 residues. The V end lost 5 bases, the J end lost 0 bases, and 11 bases lay between the germline ends. Germline V gene lookup returns CDR1 DFQATT and CDR2 SNEGSKA (reference sequence). The CDR3 nucleotides read TGCAGTGCTGGACAACTATCTAGCAATCAGCCCCAGCATTTT. Its translation is CSAGQLSSNQPQHF.